This entry lists 25 T cell receptor beta chains sequenced from one sample in a study of control samples from healthy donors and cancer patients. The protocol was immunoSEQ multiplex PCR, while the TCRdb copy is restricted to in-frame clones and leaves out a portion. Here the sample spans approximately 100,000 clones, about 91% being singletons. Material for sequencing was blood. All receptors come from a man aged 30 to 45 in good health.

The V call is TRBV7-9, the J call TRBJ1-2; possible D gene TRBD1, 5 bases. This CDR3 has 14 amino acids. Trimming removed 1 base from V and 1 base from J, with 7 bases in between. Germline V gene lookup returns CDR1 SEHNR and CDR2 FQNEAQ (reference sequence). CDR3 DNA: TGTGCCAGCAGCTTAGTCCAGGGTAACTATGGCTACACCTTC. Translating gives CASSLVQGNYGYTF. The full variable domain, completed using reference TRBV7-9 and TRBJ1-2, is DTGVSQNPRHKITKRGQNVTFRCDPISEHNRLYWYRQTLGQGPEFLTYFQNEAQLEKSRLLSDRFSAERPKGSFSTLEIQRTEQGDSAMYLCASSLVQGNYGYTFGSGTRLTVV.

V usage is TRBV5-1 and J usage is TRBJ2-1, with 7 bases identical to TRBD1. Germline lookup yields CDR1 SGHRS and CDR2 YFSETQ. The CDR3 consists of 16 residues. The trim removed 3 bases at V and 7 bases at J, leaving 13 bases unmatched. CDR3 sequence (DNA): TGCGCCAGCAGCTCATCGCCCCAGACAGGGTCGAATGAGCAGTTCTTC. Protein sequence: CASSSSPQTGSNEQFF.

This clone was picked up one time. The chain recombines TRBV4-2 with TRBJ2-7; 7 bases are shared with TRBD1. Germline V gene lookup returns CDR1 LGHNA and CDR2 YNFKEQ. The CDR3 consists of 13 residues. V lost 1 base and J lost 9; bases outside the gene matches: 6. The CDR3 sequence is CASSQAPGQPQYF. The CDR3 coding sequence is TGTGCCAGCAGCCAAGCTCCGGGACAGCCGCAGTACTTC.

The chain has TRBV20-1 and TRBJ1-1; perhaps TRBD1 as D (5 bases). The germline V and J ends were trimmed by 6 bases and 6 bases, with 11 bases remaining between them. This CDR3 is built from 11 residues. Looked up from germline, CDR1 is DFQATT and CDR2 is SNEGSKA (reference sequence). This chain's CDR3 is CSAQEQAEAFF. DNA for the CDR3: TGCAGTGCCCAGGAACAGGCTGAAGCTTTCTTT.

The chain is built from TRBV30 and TRBJ1-1, with 8 bases aligning to TRBD1. Germline-derived CDR1 and CDR2 are GTSNPN and SVGIG (reference sequence). Trimming at V came to 0 bases and at J to 7 bases, leaving 4 bases not matched to a gene. CDR3 size: 13 residues. CDR3 protein: CAWSVFGTGEAFF. The CDR3 nucleotides are TGTGCCTGGAGTGTTTTCGGGACAGGTGAAGCTTTCTTT. Based on the CDR3 plus reference TRBV30 and TRBJ1-1, the full variable domain is SQTIHQWPATLVQPVGSPLSLECTVEGTSNPNLYWYRQAAGRGLQLLFYSVGIGQISSEVPQNLSASRPQDRQFILSSKKLLLSDSGFYLCAWSVFGTGEAFFGQGTRLTVV.

The CDR3 DNA is TGCGCCAGCAGCGTACGGGACCCCACAGATACGCAGTATTTT. It codes for CASSVRDPTDTQYF. V gene TRBV5-1 combines with J gene TRBJ2-3; D possibly uses TRBD1 or TRBD2 (5 bases each). The CDR3 totals 14 residues. CDR1 SGHRS and CDR2 YFSETQ come from the germline V gene. The V and J ends lost 4 bases and 2 bases respectively, with 11 bases between them.

This clone was detected once. This rearrangement joins TRBV28 to TRBJ1-5; perhaps TRBD1 as D (6 bases). The CDR3 is 13 amino acids. Germline CDR1 MDHEN, CDR2 SYDVKM. V lost 6 bases and J lost 5, with 11 bases in between. CDR3 bases: TGTGCCAGCAGGCTAACAGGGTATCAGCCCCAGCATTTT. This encodes CASRLTGYQPQHF.

The V call is TRBV7-3, the J call TRBJ2-1, with D maybe TRBD2 (6 bases). This CDR3 has 14 amino acids. V lost 5 bases and J 6 bases, leaving 14 bases between the germline ends. Germline CDR1 reads SGHTA; CDR2 reads FQGTGA. This CDR3 reads CASSEWGLSNEQFF. CDR3 nucleotide sequence: TGTGCCAGCAGCGAATGGGGACTCAGCAATGAGCAGTTCTTC.

This chain connects TRBV5-1 to TRBJ2-7; 8 positions match TRBD1. CDR3 size: 14 residues. The junction had 5 bases not matched to a gene; V was cut back by 2 bases and J by 4 bases. Germline values: CDR1 SGHRS, CDR2 YFSETQ. The CDR3 reads CASSFGQGRYEQYF. The CDR3 region has the DNA TGCGCCAGCAGCTTCGGACAGGGCAGATACGAGCAGTACTTC.

The chain combines TRBV7-9 with TRBJ1-3; D gene ambiguous. This CDR3 region has 15 residues. Per the germline V gene, CDR1 is SEHNR and CDR2 is FQNEAQ (reference sequence). Trimming removed 2 bases from V and 4 bases from J, with 12 bases in between. CDR3 nucleotides: TGTGCCAGCAGCTTAACCCAGGCCGGCGGAAACACCATATATTTT. Protein sequence: CASSLTQAGGNTIYF. Variable domain in full (rest from reference TRBV7-9 and TRBJ1-3): DTGVSQNPRHKITKRGQNVTFRCDPISEHNRLYWYRQTLGQGPEFLTYFQNEAQLEKSRLLSDRFSAERPKGSFSTLEIQRTEQGDSAMYLCASSLTQAGGNTIYFGEGSWLTVV.

This chain links TRBV28 with TRBJ1-4; 11 bases are a match to TRBD1. V gave up 1 base and J gave up 7 bases; unmatched junction bases: 8. Germline CDR1 and CDR2: MDHEN and SYDVKM. The CDR3 covers 17 residues. CDR3 sequence (DNA): TGTGCCAGCAGTTTATACCCCCGGACAGGGGGCCGTGAAAAACTGTTTTTT. This translates into CASSLYPRTGGREKLFF.

The chain uses TRBV19 and TRBJ2-1; TRBD2 is a possible D gene (6 bases). The length of the CDR3 is 13 residues. Trimming shortened V by 5 bases and J by 10 bases, and 15 bases separated the two germline ends. The germline V gene encodes CDR1 LNHDA and CDR2 SQIVND (reference sequence). The CDR3 DNA is TGTGCCAGTAGTCGAGCTAGCGATTGGGAGCAGTTCTTC. It specifies CASSRASDWEQFF.

The chain couples TRBV5-1 to TRBJ1-1; a weak D match, TRBD1 (5 bases). This CDR3 has 14 residues. V lost 4 bases and J 2 bases, leaving 12 bases between the germline ends. Germline values: CDR1 SGHRS, CDR2 YFSETQ. CDR3 residues: CASSEQETNTEAFF. Here the CDR3 DNA reads TGCGCCAGCAGCGAACAGGAAACAAACACTGAAGCTTTCTTT.

The CDR3 sequence is CATSDPGTRTDTQYF. As DNA, the CDR3 is TGTGCCACCAGTGACCCCGGGACTAGGACAGATACGCAGTATTTT. The chain joins TRBV24-1 to TRBJ2-3, with TRBD2 identical over 8 bases. Germline CDR1 reads KGHDR; CDR2 reads SFDVKD. V lost 4 bases and J lost 3; bases outside the gene matches: 5. The CDR3 consists of 15 residues.

This chain connects TRBV7-9 to TRBJ1-1; possible D gene TRBD1, 5 bases. The CDR3 is made up of 14 amino acids. CDR1 is SEHNR, CDR2 FQNEAQ, per germline (reference sequence). Between the trimmed V and J ends, which lost 2 bases and 3 bases, there was a span of 10 bases. Here the CDR3 DNA reads TGTGCCAGCAGCTTAAGAGGGGCGGACACTGAAGCTTTCTTT. It is translated as CASSLRGADTEAFF.

About this clone itself: At one boundary the junction diverges from the germline segment, which might be a read error. The V call is TRBV5-4, the J call TRBJ2-7; 7 positions agree with TRBD1. The CDR3 length is 13 residues. Germline CDR1 reads SGHNT; CDR2 reads YYREEE (reference sequence). The CDR3, as DNA: TGTGCCAGCACCTTGGACAGGTCCTACGAGCAGTACTTC. Translation: CASTLDRSYEQYF.

This clone is a singleton in its sample. The chain employs TRBV14 and TRBJ1-6, with D unresolved. Germline V lookup: CDR1 SGHDN, CDR2 FVKESK. There are 14 residues in the CDR3. V shed 0 bases and J shed 6 bases, with 6 bases lying between them. The DNA for the CDR3 is TGTGCCAGCAGCCAAGAATTTAGTAATTCACCCCTCCACTTT. Amino acids: CASSQEFSNSPLHF.

V usage is TRBV2 and J usage is TRBJ1-4; no clear D gene. CDR1 is SNHLY, CDR2 FYNNEI, per germline. Trimming removed 8 bases at V and 8 bases at J, with 18 bases between. The CDR3 sequence is 14 residues long. The CDR3 sequence: CASGTWEEGEKLFF. As DNA, the CDR3 is TGTGCCAGCGGCACGTGGGAGGAGGGCGAAAAACTGTTTTTT.

This chain connects TRBV11-1 to TRBJ2-7, with TRBD1 matching 7 bases. Trimming removed 5 bases from V and 2 bases from J; junction bases left unmatched: 6. The CDR3 is 14 residues long. Germline V gene data show CDR1 as SGHAT and CDR2 as FQDESV (reference sequence). The CDR3 coding sequence is TGTGCCAGCAGCAGGACCGGGACAGCCTACGAGCAGTACTTC. Translated: CASSRTGTAYEQYF.

This chain joins TRBV5-1 and TRBJ2-5; D not certain. Trimming took 5 bases from V and 0 from J, leaving 11 bases between them. The CDR3 has 14 amino acids. CDR1 SGHRS and CDR2 YFSETQ come from the germline V gene. The CDR3 bases are TGCGCCAGCAGAGTTACAGCGTACCAAGAGACCCAGTACTTC. Translation gives CASRVTAYQETQYF.

J is TRBJ1-1 and V is TRBV30; 7 bases are a match to TRBD1. The germline V gene has CDR1 GTSNPN and CDR2 SVGIG (reference sequence). The V and J ends lost 2 bases and 10 bases, in that order; junction bases with no gene match: 7. This CDR3 spans 12 amino acids. CDR3 in DNA: TGTGCCTGGAGTCCACAGGGGCCCGGAGCTTTCTTT. Encoded protein: CAWSPQGPGAFF.

CDR3 coding DNA: TGTGCCAGCATCTACATCCAACTCACAGATACGCAGTATTTT. Translated: CASIYIQLTDTQYF. The V and J genes are TRBV6-7 and TRBJ2-3; no reliable D call. TRBV6-7 is labeled an ORF, and its function is uncertain. The germline V and J ends were trimmed by 7 bases and 2 bases, with 13 bases remaining between them. This CDR3 contains 14 residues.

V usage is TRBV3-1 (or the pseudogene TRBV3-2) and J usage is TRBJ2-5; 10 bases fit TRBD1. With V trimmed by 4 bases and J by 1 base, 12 bases remained unmatched. CDR1 is LGHDT, CDR2 YNNKEL, per germline (reference sequence). The CDR3 length is 18 residues. CDR3 protein: CASSPGAGTGAPQETQYF. The CDR3 DNA reads TGTGCCAGCAGCCCAGGCGCCGGGACAGGGGCCCCCCAAGAGACCCAGTACTTC.

CDR3 nucleotide sequence: TGTGCCAGTAGTATGGCCCCAGCCTACGAGCAGTACTTC. This codes for CASSMAPAYEQYF. The chain has TRBV19 and TRBJ2-7; D uncertain. The V and J ends lost 3 bases and 2 bases respectively, with 8 bases between them. Germline V gene sequence: CDR1 LNHDA, CDR2 SQIVND (reference sequence). This CDR3 comprises 13 residues.

This chain joins TRBV28 and TRBJ2-3; 8 bases are shared with TRBD1. The trim removed 2 bases at V and 5 bases at J, leaving 0 bases unmatched. Germline CDR1 MDHEN, CDR2 SYDVKM. This CDR3 is built from 13 residues. The CDR3 DNA sequence: TGTGCCAGCAGTTTAACAGGGGGAGATACGCAGTATTTT. This gives the protein CASSLTGGDTQYF.